Detailed here is one TCR beta chain. No antigen is known for it. Constant-segment primers served in 5'RACE that generated TCR alpha and TCR beta cDNA libraries bearing sample barcodes and UMIs. TCRdb itself ran the 5' RACE reads through MiXCR, one entry per CDR3 protein. The repertoire holds a few hundred thousand distinct CDR3 sequences, with about 20% as singletons. CDR1 and CDR2 (germline): MNHEY, SVGAGI. Between the trimmed V and J ends, which lost 0 bases and 3 bases, there was a span of 11 bases. The length of the CDR3 is 15 residues. The data belong to a study of T-cell memory formation after mild COVID-19. Study at large: Largely, the TCR clusters proved donor specific. Study results and caveats: Most CD4+ clones that shrank were in CM and EM, while CD8+ ones turned up in EMRA.

This chain joins TRBV6-5 and TRBJ1-2; no definite D call. Sample: PBMCs or a T cell subset sorted from them (not recorded which). The clonotype comes from an adult woman who had mild COVID-19 (a few samples of this study predate the infection). Cell type and time point are not known. The CDR3 bases are TGTGCCAGCAGTTACTCGGCGGATTTTGACTATGGCTACACCTTC. Its protein product is CASSYSADFDYGYTF.